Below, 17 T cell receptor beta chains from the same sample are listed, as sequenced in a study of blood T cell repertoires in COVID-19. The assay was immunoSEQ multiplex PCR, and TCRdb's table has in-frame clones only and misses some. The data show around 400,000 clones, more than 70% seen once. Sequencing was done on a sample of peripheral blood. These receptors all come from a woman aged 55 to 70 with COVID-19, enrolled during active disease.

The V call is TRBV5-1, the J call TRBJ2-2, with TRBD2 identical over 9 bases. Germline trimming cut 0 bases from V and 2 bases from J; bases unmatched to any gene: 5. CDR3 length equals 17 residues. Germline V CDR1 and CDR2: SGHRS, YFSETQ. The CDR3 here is CASSLGVAGANTGELFF. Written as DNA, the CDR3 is TGCGCCAGCAGCTTGGGAGTAGCGGGGGCCAACACCGGGGAGCTGTTTTTT.

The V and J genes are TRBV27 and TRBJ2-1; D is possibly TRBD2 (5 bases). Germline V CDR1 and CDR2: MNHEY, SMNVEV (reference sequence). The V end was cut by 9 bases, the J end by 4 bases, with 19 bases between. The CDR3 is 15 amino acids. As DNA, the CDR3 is TGTGCCAGGACGGACTCCTTATCTAAGTACAATGAGCAGTTCTTC. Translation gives CARTDSLSKYNEQFF.

This CDR3 is CASSQGPPTGGYNYGYTF. CDR3 coding DNA: TGCGCCAGCAGCCAAGGCCCCCCGACAGGGGGCTATAACTATGGCTACACCTTC. The V gene is TRBV4-1, the J gene TRBJ1-2, with TRBD1 identical over 10 bases. This CDR3 has 18 amino acids. Germline assignment: CDR1 MGHRA and CDR2 YSYEKL. V shed 1 base and J 1 base; nucleotides not matched to a gene: 9.

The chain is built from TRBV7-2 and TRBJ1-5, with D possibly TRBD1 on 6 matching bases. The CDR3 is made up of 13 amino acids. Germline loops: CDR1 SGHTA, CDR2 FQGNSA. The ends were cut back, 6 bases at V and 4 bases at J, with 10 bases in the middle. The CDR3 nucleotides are TGTGCCAGCAGTCTTACAGGGAATCAGCCCCAGCATTTT. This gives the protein CASSLTGNQPQHF. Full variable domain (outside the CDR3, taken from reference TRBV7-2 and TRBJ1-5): GAGVSQSPSNKVTEKGKDVELRCDPISGHTALYWYRQSLGQGLEFLIYFQGNSAPDKSGLPSDRFSAERTGGSVSTLTIQRTQQEDSAVYLCASSLTGNQPQHFGDGTRLSIL.

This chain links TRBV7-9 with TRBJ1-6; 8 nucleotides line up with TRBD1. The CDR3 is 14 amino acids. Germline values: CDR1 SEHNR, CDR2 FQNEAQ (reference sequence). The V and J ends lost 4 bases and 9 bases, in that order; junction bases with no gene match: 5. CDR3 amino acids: CASSSGTGFSPLHF. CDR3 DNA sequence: TGTGCCAGCAGCTCCGGGACAGGTTTTTCACCCCTCCACTTT. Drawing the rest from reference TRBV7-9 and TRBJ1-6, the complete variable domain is DTGVSQNPRHKITKRGQNVTFRCDPISEHNRLYWYRQTLGQGPEFLTYFQNEAQLEKSRLLSDRFSAERPKGSFSTLEIQRTEQGDSAMYLCASSSGTGFSPLHFGNGTRLTVT.

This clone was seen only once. For the CDR3, the DNA is TGTGCCAGCTCACCACTTGGGACAGGGGGATTCTACGAGCAGTACTTC. Protein sequence: CASSPLGTGGFYEQYF. J is TRBJ2-7 and V is TRBV18; TRBD1 matches at 11 bases. The germline CDR1 and CDR2 sequences are KGHSH and LQKENI. After removal of 1 base from V and 3 bases from J, the junction contained 5 bases not matched to a gene. This CDR3 spans 16 amino acids.

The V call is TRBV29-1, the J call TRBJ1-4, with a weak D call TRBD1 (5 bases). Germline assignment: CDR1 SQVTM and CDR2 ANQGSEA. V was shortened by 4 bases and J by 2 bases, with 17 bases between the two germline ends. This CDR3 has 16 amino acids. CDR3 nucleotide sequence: TGCAGCGTTGGTGCGGGTTGGGGGAGGACTAATGAAAAACTGTTTTTT. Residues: CSVGAGWGRTNEKLFF.

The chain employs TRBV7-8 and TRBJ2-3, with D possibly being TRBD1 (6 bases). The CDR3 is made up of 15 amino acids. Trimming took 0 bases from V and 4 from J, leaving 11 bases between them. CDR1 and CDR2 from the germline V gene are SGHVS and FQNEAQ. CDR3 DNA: TGTGCCAGCAGCTTAGCGAGGGGGTATCCAGATACGCAGTATTTT. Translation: CASSLARGYPDTQYF.

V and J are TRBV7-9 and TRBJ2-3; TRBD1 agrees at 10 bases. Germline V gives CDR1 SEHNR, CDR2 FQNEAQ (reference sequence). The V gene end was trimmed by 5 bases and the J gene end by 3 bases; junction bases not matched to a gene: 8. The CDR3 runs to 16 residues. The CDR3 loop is CASSDGQGGRTDTQYF. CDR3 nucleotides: TGTGCCAGCAGCGATGGACAGGGGGGGAGAACAGATACGCAGTATTTT.

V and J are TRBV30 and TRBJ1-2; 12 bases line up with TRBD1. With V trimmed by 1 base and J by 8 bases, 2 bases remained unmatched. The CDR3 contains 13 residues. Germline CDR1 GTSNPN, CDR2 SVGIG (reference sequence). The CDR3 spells CAWSAGTGGGYTF. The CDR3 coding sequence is TGTGCCTGGAGTGCCGGGACAGGGGGCGGCTACACCTTC.

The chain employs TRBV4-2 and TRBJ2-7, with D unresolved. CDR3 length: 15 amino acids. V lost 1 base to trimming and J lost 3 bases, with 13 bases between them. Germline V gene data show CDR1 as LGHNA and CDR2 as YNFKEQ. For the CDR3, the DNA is TGTGCCAGCAGCCAAGGAGCCGTCCCGGGCTACGAGCAGTACTTC. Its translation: CASSQGAVPGYEQYF.

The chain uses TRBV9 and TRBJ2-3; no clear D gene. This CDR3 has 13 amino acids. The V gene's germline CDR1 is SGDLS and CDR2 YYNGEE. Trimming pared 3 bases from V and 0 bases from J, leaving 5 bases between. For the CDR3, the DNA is TGTGCCAGCAGCGAACAAAGCACAGATACGCAGTATTTT. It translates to CASSEQSTDTQYF.

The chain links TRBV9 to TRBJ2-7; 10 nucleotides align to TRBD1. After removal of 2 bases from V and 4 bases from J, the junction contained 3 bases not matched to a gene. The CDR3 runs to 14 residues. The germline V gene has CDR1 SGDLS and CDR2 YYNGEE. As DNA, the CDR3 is TGTGCCAGCAGCGTTGGGACAGGGGATTACGAGCAGTACTTC. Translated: CASSVGTGDYEQYF.

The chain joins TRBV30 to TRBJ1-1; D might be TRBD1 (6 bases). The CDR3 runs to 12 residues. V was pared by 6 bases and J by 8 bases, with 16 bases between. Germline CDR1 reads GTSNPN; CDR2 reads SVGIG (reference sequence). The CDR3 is CACRGGGPEAFF. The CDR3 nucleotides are TGTGCCTGCAGAGGGGGTGGCCCGGAAGCTTTCTTT.

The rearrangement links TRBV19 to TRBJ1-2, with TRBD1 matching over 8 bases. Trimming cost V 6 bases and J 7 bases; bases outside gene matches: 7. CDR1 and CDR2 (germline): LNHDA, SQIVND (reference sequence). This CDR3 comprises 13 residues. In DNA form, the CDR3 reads TGTGCCAGTAGCGAAGACAGGGGAGGTGGCTACACCTTC. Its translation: CASSEDRGGGYTF.

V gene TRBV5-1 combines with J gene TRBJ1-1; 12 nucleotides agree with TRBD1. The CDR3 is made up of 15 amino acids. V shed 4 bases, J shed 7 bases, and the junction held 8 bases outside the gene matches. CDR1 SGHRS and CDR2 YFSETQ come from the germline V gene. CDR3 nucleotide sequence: TGCGCCAGCAGCGGGTCGGGACAGGGGGCCGTTGAAGCTTTCTTT. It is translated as CASSGSGQGAVEAFF.

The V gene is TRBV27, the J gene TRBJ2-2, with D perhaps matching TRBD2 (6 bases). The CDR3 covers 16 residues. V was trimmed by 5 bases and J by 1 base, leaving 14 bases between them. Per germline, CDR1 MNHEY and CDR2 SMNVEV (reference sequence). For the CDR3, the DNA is TGTGCCAGCAGTCCCCTATGGAGGGAGAACACCGGGGAGCTGTTTTTT. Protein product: CASSPLWRENTGELFF.